These T cell receptor beta chains were read from a single sample in a study of blood T cell repertoires in COVID-19. Only in-frame clones appear in the TCRdb table, and some are missing; sequencing was by immunoSEQ multiplex PCR. In the table there are roughly 180,000 clones, roughly 80% of which are singletons. The sample comprised PBMCs or T cells enriched from blood (not recorded which). The receptors were sampled from a woman between 40 and 55 years old with acute COVID-19. Each CDR3 is given with its conserved first and last residue. The D gene is left open where the match is weak. Clone size is given for some rows only: seen once, a few or many times, or a class if the clone is expanded.

D,V,size,J,DNA,CDR3
-,TRBV3-1/TRBV3-2,once,TRBJ2-7,TGTGCCAGCAGCTGGGACACCAACCCCCACGAGCAGTACTTC,CASSWDTNPHEQYF
-,TRBV12-3/TRBV12-4,-,TRBJ1-1,TGTGCCAGCACCCCCGGGTGGATCACTGAAGCTTTCTTT,CASTPGWITEAFF
-,TRBV7-2,-,TRBJ1-2,TGTGCCAGCAGCTCGAGCGCTCGGACAGACTATGGCTACACCTTC,CASSSSARTDYGYTF
-,TRBV2,-,TRBJ1-2,TGTGCCAGCAGTGCCTACTATGGCTACACCTTC,CASSAYYGYTF
TRBD2,TRBV7-9,few,TRBJ2-7,TGTGCCAGCATCCTCGGGGGGGCCCTCTCCTACGAGCAGTACTTC,CASILGGALSYEQYF
-,TRBV2,-,TRBJ1-1,TGTGCCAGCCAGGCTAAACAGATGAACACTGAAGCTTTCTTT,CASQAKQMNTEAFF
-,TRBV6-2/TRBV6-3,-,TRBJ1-2,TGTGCCAGCAGTATCCCAGGGGAAGTTGGTGGCTACACCTTC,CASSIPGEVGGYTF
TRBD2,TRBV18,-,TRBJ2-1,TGTGCCAGCTCACCCCGGGCTAGCGGGGCACACAATGAGCAGTTCTTC,CASSPRASGAHNEQFF
TRBD1,TRBV6-1,many,TRBJ2-6,TGTGCCAGCAGTGACCAACTACCGGGACAGGCCAACTCTGGGGCCAACGTCCTGACTTTC,CASSDQLPGQANSGANVLTF
TRBD2,TRBV7-9,-,TRBJ2-1,TGTGCCAGCAGCACTCGGACTAGCGGGAGGGGGGGTTACAATGAGCAGTTCTTC,CASSTRTSGRGGYNEQFF
-,TRBV9,-,TRBJ2-3,TGTGCCAGCAGCGTAGGAGGGGGTAGCACAGATACGCAGTATTTT,CASSVGGGSTDTQYF
-,TRBV7-9,-,TRBJ1-1,TGTGCCAGCAGCTTACTAGGGACAAGTGGGACTGAAGCTTTCTTT,CASSLLGTSGTEAFF
-,TRBV19,-,TRBJ1-1,TGTGCCAGTAGTATAGCTTTATCCGAATTTTACAGCTTGAACACTGAAGCTTTCTTT,CASSIALSEFYSLNTEAFF
-,TRBV11-2,-,TRBJ1-1,TGTGCCAGCAGCTTAGACCGCACTGAAGCTTTCTTT,CASSLDRTEAFF
TRBD2,TRBV11-2,-,TRBJ2-7,TGTGCCAGCAGCCAAAGCGGGAGATATCTCGAGCAGTACTTC,CASSQSGRYLEQYF
TRBD2,TRBV4-2,-,TRBJ2-7,TGTGCCAGCAGCCAAGTGTGGGGGACTAGCGGTTCCTACGAGCAGTACTTC,CASSQVWGTSGSYEQYF
-,TRBV12-3/TRBV12-4,-,TRBJ1-2,TGTGCCAGCGGGTTGAGGGCCTATGGCTACACCTTC,CASGLRAYGYTF
TRBD1,TRBV2,-,TRBJ2-7,TGTGCCAGCAGGTACAGGGGAGAGGTCTACGAGCAGTACTTC,CASRYRGEVYEQYF
-,TRBV9,-,TRBJ2-3,TGTGCCAGCAGCGTAGAGGTCAGGGCGACAGATACGCAGTATTTT,CASSVEVRATDTQYF
-,TRBV9,-,TRBJ2-5,TGTGCCAGCAGCCCACACGTATCGACACCCCAAGAGACCCAGTACTTC,CASSPHVSTPQETQYF